This passage covers 3 T cell receptor beta chains from one sample sequenced in a study of T cell clones after liver transplantation. TCRdb's table, derived via immunoSEQ multiplex PCR, lists solely in-frame clones and lacks some. The profile shows some 80,000 clones, around four fifths of them singletons. Specimen: CD4+ T cells from blood, collected 46 months after liver transplant. Source of these receptors: a human patient who received a liver transplant. T cells may partly derive from the graft donor.

The CDR3 protein is CASRGPYIGEQYF. The CDR3 DNA sequence: TGCGCCAGCAGAGGCCCCTACATAGGGGAGCAGTACTTC. The chain uses TRBV10-2 and TRBJ2-7; D gene unclear. CDR1 is WSHSY and CDR2 is SAAADI in the germline V gene. Trimming stripped 6 bases from V and 7 bases from J, with 16 bases between. The CDR3 contains 13 residues.

J is TRBJ2-5 and V is TRBV11-3, with D hard to call. This CDR3 is built from 13 residues. Trimming pared 5 bases from V and 4 bases from J, leaving 11 bases between. Germline V gene sequence: CDR1 SGHNT, CDR2 YENEEA. The CDR3 region has the DNA TGTGCCAGCAGCCCCCAGTTTGGAGAGACCCAGTACTTC. Protein sequence: CASSPQFGETQYF.

The V and J genes are TRBV2 and TRBJ2-3, with D hard to call. Deletions cut 7 bases from V and 3 bases from J, with 11 bases between. The length of the CDR3 is 13 residues. The germline gives CDR1 SNHLY, CDR2 FYNNEI. The CDR3 reads CASMMGWTDTQYF. Here the CDR3 DNA reads TGTGCCAGCATGATGGGGTGGACAGATACGCAGTATTTT.